The 10 T cell receptor beta chains below were found in one sample sequenced in a study of neurological immune-mediated disorders (dated by TCRdb to about 2019). The intended sense of this specimen's time point label: longitudinal time-point 2. To prepare the library, 5' RACE was applied. Instrument on record: Illumina HiSeq 2500. The public sequencing data were trimmed at Q25 with fastp and processed into clonotypes with MiXCR by TCRdb, which kept only in-frame beta chains. Rows with one shared CDR3 protein collapse into an entry with the most common genes and DNA. Present in this sample are approximately 85,000 distinct CDR3 sequences, less than 15% of which were seen just once. Approximately 5% of the sample comes from the top ten. Sequences were obtained from PBMCs. The receptors come from a female donor with HTLV-1-associated myelopathy (HAM/TSP).

This clonotype was observed many times. The chain joins TRBV5-1 to TRBJ2-2, with D possibly called TRBD1 or TRBD2 (7 bases each). This CDR3 contains 16 residues. Germline V CDR1 and CDR2: SGHRS, YFSETQ. The V gene lost 3 bases and the J gene lost 3 bases, with 15 bases spanning the gap. Here the CDR3 reads CASSYYRGGDTGELFF. In nucleotides, the CDR3 is TGCGCCAGCAGCTACTACAGGGGAGGGGACACCGGGGAGCTGTTTTTT.

This clonotype was seen more than once but under ten times. The chain uses TRBV12-3 or TRBV12-4 and TRBJ2-2; D may be TRBD1 (6 bases). The CDR3 consists of 14 residues. Deletions cut 3 bases from V and 6 bases from J, with 11 bases between. The CDR3 reads CASSLRAGAGELFF. The CDR3 DNA follows: TGTGCCAGCAGTTTGCGGGCAGGGGCCGGGGAGCTGTTTTTT.

This clonotype has a count of ten or more. The chain is built from TRBV5-1 and TRBJ2-3; no reliable D call. The ends were cut back, 4 bases at V and 5 bases at J, with 14 bases in the middle. Per the germline V gene, CDR1 is SGHRS and CDR2 is YFSETQ. The CDR3 spans 14 residues. Here the CDR3 reads CASSQTARRDTQYF. The CDR3 DNA reads as TGCGCCAGCAGCCAGACGGCCAGGAGAGATACGCAGTATTTT.

Ten or more counts support this clonotype. V usage is TRBV5-1 and J usage is TRBJ2-7; D uncertain. The V end was cut by 4 bases, the J end by 3 bases, with 11 bases between. Germline lookup yields CDR1 SGHRS and CDR2 YFSETQ. CDR3 size: 13 residues. The CDR3 sequence: CASSEGFVYEQYF. Here the CDR3 DNA reads TGCGCCAGCAGCGAAGGGTTTGTCTACGAGCAGTACTTC. The entire variable domain, with the rest obtained from reference TRBV5-1 and TRBJ2-7, is as follows: KAGVTQTPRYLIKTRGQQVTLSCSPISGHRSVSWYQQTPGQGLQFLFEYFSETQRNKGNFPGRFSGRQFSNSRSEMNVSTLELGDSALYLCASSEGFVYEQYFGPGTRLTVT.

V usage is TRBV20-1 and J usage is TRBJ2-3; the match to TRBD1 covers 9 bases. There are 16 residues in the CDR3. Germline V lookup: CDR1 DFQATT, CDR2 SNEGSKA (reference sequence). V shed 1 base, J shed 5 bases, and the junction held 10 bases outside the gene matches. For the CDR3, the DNA is TGCAGTGCTAGAGGGGGACAGGGATCCCTTCGAGATACGCAGTATTTT. Residues: CSARGGQGSLRDTQYF.

V is TRBV4-1 and J is TRBJ2-7, with D possibly TRBD2 on 6 matching bases. V lost 1 base to trimming and J lost 1 base, with 14 bases between them. Germline V gives CDR1 MGHRA, CDR2 YSYEKL. CDR3 length: 16 residues. The CDR3 loop reads CASSQVGAGRSYEQYF. The DNA for the CDR3 is TGCGCCAGCAGCCAAGTAGGGGCGGGGCGGTCCTACGAGCAGTACTTC.

This clonotype is a singleton in its sample. In this CDR3 the conserved last residue, phenylalanine or tryptophan, is missing, so a read error is likely. The J gene is TRBJ2-3, the V gene TRBV5-1, with a possible D match to TRBD2 (6 bases). CDR1 is SGHRS, CDR2 YFSETQ, per germline. Deletions cut 4 bases from V and 0 bases from J, with 15 bases between. The CDR3 consists of 16 residues. In DNA, the CDR3 is TGCGCCAGCAGCCCGGATAGCGGAGGGAGCACAGATACGCAGTATCTT. The encoded protein is CASSPDSGGSTDTQYL.

On this clonotype itself: A single base separates this from a much larger clone, so it may be a read error. The genes are TRBV5-1 and TRBJ2-3; 7 nucleotides line up with TRBD1. The germline V gene has CDR1 SGHRS and CDR2 YFSETQ. This CDR3 region has 16 residues. With V trimmed by 4 bases and J by 5 bases, 13 bases remained unmatched. CDR3 coding DNA: TGCGCCAGCAGCCCCACGTCGACAGGGACCGGAGATACGCAGTATTTT. Its protein is CASSPTSTGTGDTQYF.

A few counts support this clonotype. Here the CDR3 DNA reads TGCAGCGTTGAAGCCAAGGGCCGGGGATATGGCTACACCTTC. Its protein is CSVEAKGRGYGYTF. The rearrangement links TRBV29-1 to TRBJ1-2; D ambiguous. Germline V lookup: CDR1 SQVTM, CDR2 ANQGSEA. The germline V and J ends were trimmed by 1 base and 5 bases, with 14 bases remaining between them. The CDR3 covers 14 residues.

By share of the sample, this clonotype is medium-sized (0.01 to 0.1%). CDR3 in amino acids: CASSLASSGGYNEQFF. The CDR3 nucleotides are TGCGCCAGCAGCTTGGCTTCTAGCGGGGGATACAATGAGCAGTTCTTC. The genes are TRBV5-1 and TRBJ2-1; 10 nucleotides line up with TRBD2. The CDR3 is made up of 16 amino acids. J lost 4 bases, V lost 0 bases, and 4 bases had no gene match. The germline V gene has CDR1 SGHRS and CDR2 YFSETQ.